This T cell receptor (beta chain) was sequenced in a study of shared T cell receptors in the human thymus. The protocol was immunoSEQ multiplex PCR, while the TCRdb copy is restricted to in-frame clones and leaves out a portion. The profile covers some 720,000 clones, with around nine tenths appearing a single time and 0.0095% to 0.012% taken by the ten largest. This CDR3 has 14 amino acids. V lost 5 bases, J lost 0 bases, and 2 bases stayed unmatched. From germline, CDR1 is MGHRA and CDR2 YSYEKL. The sample also formed part of further work on human thymus T cells. That study adds: Those donating were healthy Finnish infants in corrective surgery for congenital heart defects. Corrective cardiac surgery supplied the resected thymus tissue. Thymic and blood repertoires seemed to show skewed V and J gene use. Related work found strong thymic repertoire overlap between unrelated individuals.

The TCR was taken from a boy younger than two with a congenital heart defect. The sequencing input was thymocytes. The gene calls are TRBV4-1 and TRBJ2-3; 7 positions match TRBD1. CDR3 nucleotide sequence: TGCGCCAGCAGCGAGGGGGCTAGCACAGATACGCAGTATTTT. It codes for CASSEGASTDTQYF.